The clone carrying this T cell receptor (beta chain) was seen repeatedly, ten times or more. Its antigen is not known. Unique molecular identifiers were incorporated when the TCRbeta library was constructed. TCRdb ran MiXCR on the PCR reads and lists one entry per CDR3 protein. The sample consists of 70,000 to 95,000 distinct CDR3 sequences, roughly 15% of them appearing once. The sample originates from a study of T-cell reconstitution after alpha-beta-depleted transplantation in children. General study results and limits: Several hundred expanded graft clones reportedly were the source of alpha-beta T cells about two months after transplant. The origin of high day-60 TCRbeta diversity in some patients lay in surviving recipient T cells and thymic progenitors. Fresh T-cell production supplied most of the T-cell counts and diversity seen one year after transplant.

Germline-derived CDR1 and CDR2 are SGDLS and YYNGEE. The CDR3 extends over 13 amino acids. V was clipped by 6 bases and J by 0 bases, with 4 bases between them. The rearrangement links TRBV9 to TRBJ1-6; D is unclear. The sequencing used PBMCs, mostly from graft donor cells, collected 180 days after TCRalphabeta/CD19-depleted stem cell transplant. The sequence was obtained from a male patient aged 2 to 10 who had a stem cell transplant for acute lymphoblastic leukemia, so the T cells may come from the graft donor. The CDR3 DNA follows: TGTGCCAGCACTGCCTCCTATAATTCACCCCTCCACTTT. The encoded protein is CASTASYNSPLHF. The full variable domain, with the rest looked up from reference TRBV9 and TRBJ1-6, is DSGVTQTPKHLITATGQRVTLRCSPRSGDLSVYWYQQSLDQGLQFLIQYYNGEERAKGNILERFSAQQFPDLHSELNLSSLELGDSALYFCASTASYNSPLHFGNGTRLTVT.